A selection of T cell receptor beta chains follows, all from one sample in a study of blood T cell repertoires in COVID-19. Generated by immunoSEQ multiplex PCR, the TCRdb table keeps only in-frame clones and is missing some. The sample yields fewer than 250,000 clones, around 90% seen once. The sample comprised peripheral blood. These receptors were taken from a man aged 30-40 years with COVID-19, enrolled during active disease. The CDR3 runs from the conserved cysteine through the conserved F or W. The D gene is left open where the match is weak. For some rows the clone size is stated as once, few or many, or as a class when expanded; others skip it.

V: TRBV6-5; J: TRBJ1-4; D: -; size: once; CDR3: CASSYDERGFEKLFF; DNA: TGTGCCAGCAGTTACGACGAGAGGGGGTTTGAAAAACTGTTTTTT
V: TRBV20-1; J: TRBJ2-3; D: -; size: -; CDR3: CSASRGDTQYF; DNA: TGCAGTGCTAGTAGAGGAGATACGCAGTATTTT
V: TRBV7-9; J: TRBJ1-4; D: TRBD1; size: -; CDR3: CASSLGGTATNEKLFF; DNA: TGTGCCAGCAGCTTAGGCGGGACAGCAACTAATGAAAAACTGTTTTTT
V: TRBV10-3; J: TRBJ2-2; D: TRBD1; size: -; CDR3: CAISVGTGAGELFF; DNA: TGTGCCATCAGTGTAGGGACAGGGGCCGGGGAGCTGTTTTTT
V: TRBV6-2/TRBV6-3; J: TRBJ2-1; D: TRBD1; size: -; CDR3: CASSRTGGRNEQFF; DNA: TGTGCCAGCAGCCGGACAGGGGGGAGAAATGAGCAGTTCTTC
V: TRBV5-1; J: TRBJ1-4; D: -; size: -; CDR3: CASSLGRGTGLFF; DNA: TGCGCCAGCAGCTTGGGTAGGGGGACGGGACTGTTTTTT
V: TRBV5-1; J: TRBJ2-3; D: -; size: -; CDR3: CASSSASTDTQYF; DNA: TGCGCCAGCAGCTCCGCGAGCACAGATACGCAGTATTTT
V: TRBV19; J: TRBJ1-5; D: -; size: -; CDR3: CASSTTGGSNQPQHF; DNA: TGTGCCAGTAGTACCACGGGGGGCAGCAATCAGCCCCAGCATTTT
V: TRBV7-9; J: TRBJ1-5; D: -; size: -; CDR3: CASSLSQGVNQPQHF; DNA: TGTGCCAGCAGCTTATCACAGGGTGTGAATCAGCCCCAGCATTTT
V: TRBV6-5; J: TRBJ1-6; D: -; size: few; CDR3: CASGTGSVSPLHF; DNA: TGTGCCAGCGGAACAGGGTCGGTTTCACCCCTCCACTTT
V: TRBV9; J: TRBJ1-1; D: -; size: -; CDR3: CASRGADTEAFF; DNA: TGTGCCAGCAGAGGGGCCGACACTGAAGCTTTCTTT
V: TRBV28; J: TRBJ1-4; D: -; size: -; CDR3: CASRSGGGVEKLFF; DNA: TGTGCCAGCAGGTCGGGGGGGGGAGTTGAAAAACTGTTTTTT
V: TRBV5-1; J: TRBJ1-3; D: TRBD1; size: -; CDR3: CASSETGAGNTIYF; DNA: TGCGCCAGCAGCGAGACAGGGGCTGGAAACACCATATATTTT
V: TRBV20-1; J: TRBJ2-7; D: -; size: once; CDR3: CSVGSSYEQYF; DNA: TGCAGTGTCGGTTCCTCCTACGAGCAGTACTTC
V: TRBV19; J: TRBJ1-1; D: -; size: -; CDR3: CASSRVENTEAFF; DNA: TGTGCCAGTAGTCGGGTAGAGAACACTGAAGCTTTCTTT
V: TRBV3-1/TRBV3-2; J: TRBJ2-3; D: TRBD2; size: -; CDR3: CASSHTGRGVSTDTQYF; DNA: TGTGCCAGCAGCCACACGGGGCGGGGGGTAAGCACAGATACGCAGTATTTT
V: TRBV6-1; J: TRBJ2-1; D: TRBD2; size: -; CDR3: CASSERASGVREQFF; DNA: TGTGCCAGCAGTGAACGCGCTAGCGGGGTTAGGGAGCAGTTCTTC
V: TRBV6-5; J: TRBJ2-3; D: -; size: once; CDR3: CASRTPRSPPSAQYF; DNA: TGTGCCAGCAGAACTCCCCGGTCTCCTCCCTCTGCGCAGTATTTT
V: TRBV6-5; J: TRBJ2-2; D: TRBD1; size: -; CDR3: CASSSYDRVNTGELFF; DNA: TGTGCCAGCAGTTCTTACGACAGGGTGAACACCGGGGAGCTGTTTTTT
V: TRBV21-1; J: TRBJ1-6; D: -; size: -; CDR3: CASSKGVAGSSYNSPLHF; DNA: TGTGCCAGCAGCAAAGGGGTCGCGGGGAGCTCCTATAATTCACCCCTCCACTTT
V: TRBV4-1; J: TRBJ2-1; D: TRBD2; size: once; CDR3: CASSQEGSGGEYNEQFF; DNA: TGCGCCAGCAGCCAAGAAGGGAGCGGGGGGGAGTACAATGAGCAGTTCTTC
V: TRBV7-9; J: TRBJ1-1; D: TRBD1; size: -; CDR3: CASSQRGLTEAFF; DNA: TGTGCCAGCAGTCAAAGGGGGCTGACTGAAGCTTTCTTT
V: TRBV10-3; J: TRBJ1-2; D: TRBD1; size: -; CDR3: CAIRPGQGNYGYTF; DNA: TGTGCCATCAGGCCGGGACAGGGAAACTATGGCTACACCTTC
V: TRBV5-1; J: TRBJ2-1; D: -; size: -; CDR3: CASTETGYNEQFF; DNA: TGCGCCAGCACGGAAACAGGTTACAATGAGCAGTTCTTC
V: TRBV11-2; J: TRBJ1-4; D: -; size: once; CDR3: CASSFTANEKLFF; DNA: TGTGCCAGCAGCTTCACAGCTAATGAAAAACTGTTTTTT
V: TRBV4-1; J: TRBJ1-2; D: TRBD1; size: -; CDR3: CASSPTTGTPYGYTF; DNA: TGCGCCAGCAGCCCCACGACAGGGACGCCTTATGGCTACACCTTC
V: TRBV4-1; J: TRBJ1-5; D: -; size: -; CDR3: CASSHGGHDQPQHF; DNA: TGCGCCAGCAGCCACGGGGGGCATGATCAGCCCCAGCATTTT
V: TRBV6-5; J: TRBJ1-2; D: TRBD1; size: -; CDR3: CASSYGDRGLYGYTF; DNA: TGTGCCAGCAGTTACGGGGACAGGGGGCTTTATGGCTACACCTTC